This T cell receptor beta chain is from a study of neurological immune-mediated disorders (dated by TCRdb to about 2019). Notes on the research overall: Of the 35 or so multiple sclerosis patients, around 31 had relapsing-remitting MS and 3 had secondary progressive MS. Peripheral blood TCR-beta repertoires from patients with HTLV-I-associated myelopathy (HAM/TSP), patients with multiple sclerosis, and healthy controls were compared in the study using UMI-based sequencing. The approximately 110 TCR-beta libraries included longitudinal samples, technical triplicates and paired sorted CD4+ and CD8+ T-cell subsets alongside PBMC samples. Of the roughly 70 subjects in the cohort, around 14 were HAM/TSP patients, approximately 35 were multiple sclerosis patients, and about 20 were healthy controls.

What the study reported, not specific to this receptor: TCR clonal expansion was greatest in HAM/TSP patients and smallest in MS patients, who ranked below even healthy controls. Across subjects, expanded clones never shared an identical CDR3 amino acid sequence, which suggests that the TCR-beta repertoires in every group were private. Phylogenetic analysis grouped repertoires from 18 of 34 MS patients into a cluster of related CDR3 sequences, suggesting a possible repertoire-level signature. The MS cluster was not associated with any clinical or MRI features, and the authors stated that larger cohorts are needed.

cDNA was synthesized by template-switch 5'RACE using a primer with a 10-nucleotide random unique molecular identifier that tagged each TCR transcript. Every sequencing run yielded over 200 million TCR-beta sequences covering 15-18 subjects. Total RNA was extracted with the RNeasy kit. The KAPA Real-time Library Amplification kit was used to amplify TCR-beta VDJ regions with primers for the TCR constant region and the 5'RACE anchor. Sample indexes and Illumina adaptors were added in a first PCR, and a second PCR then increased library yield. The roughly 650 bp TCR product was size-selected on a 2% E-gel SizeSelection system after Ampure bead purification. Before pooling, library quality was assessed on a Bioanalyzer, concentration was determined with Qubit, and library quantification was performed with the Kapa Library Quantification kit. Libraries were sequenced paired-end 2 x 150 bp on an Illumina HiSeq 2500. To increase sequence diversity, about 25-31% phiX was spiked into each library pool. Turning to the authors' computational methods: Quality-filtered reads were processed with the UMI-based MiGEC pipeline, and over 85% of raw TCR sequences were removed by the MiGEC pipeline during error correction. IMGT germline references were used for aligning VDJ genes, and each clonotype was defined as a unique CDR3 amino acid sequence together with its V-J genes. VDJtools evaluated clonal expansion, Shannon diversity and CDR3 relatedness (CalcPairwiseDistances, ClusterSamples); CLCbio workbench built phylogenetic trees. Clones with at least 8 unique UMIs were defined as expanded, with this threshold being based on coefficient-of-variation modelling across technical triplicates. TCRdb reprocessing: public reads trimmed at Q25 with fastp, clones called with MiXCR, in-frame beta chains kept. Here each entry gathers all rows of one CDR3 protein and keeps the most common genes and DNA. The V and J calls and clone size come from TCRdb's table, not from the authors' own analysis. A total of tens of thousands of distinct CDR3 sequences appear in this sample, around 3.3% of them only once. The ten largest clones capture about 6.3% of the sample.

This clonotype was recorded a few times. Its cognate antigen has yet to be identified. One end of the junction is discordant with germline, which a read error may explain. For the unsorted PBMC libraries, 2 million PBMCs were stored in RNAlater at -80 degrees C until RNA extraction and were used to generate the libraries. Multiple sclerosis patients were enrolled in a US clinical protocol evaluating disease progression by magnetic resonance imaging. Peripheral blood underwent Ficoll-Hypaque density gradient centrifugation to isolate PBMCs, which were then cryopreserved in liquid nitrogen. The sequencing input was PBMCs. This TCR came from a middle-aged man with multiple sclerosis.

The CDR3 has the sequence CASSQTGSYSNQPQNF. The nucleotides are TGCGCCAGCAGCCAAACAGGGAGTTATAGCAATCAGCCCCAGAATTTT. The sequence is built from TRBV4-1 and TRBJ1-5; the D gene is perhaps TRBD1, from 6 matching bases. CDR1 MGHRA and CDR2 YSYEKL were looked up in the germline V gene. The CDR3 contains 16 residues, cysteine and phenylalanine counted. Of the read, only the CDR3 DNA is kept; its 48 bases are in frame from base 1.